Listed below are T cell receptor beta chains from one sample, sequenced in a study of blood T cell repertoires in COVID-19. The repertoire was sequenced with immunoSEQ multiplex PCR; TCRdb's copy has only in-frame clones and lacks some. The data hold about 130,000 clones, with approximately 90% observed a single time. Sequenced material: peripheral blood. The source is a man in his 60s with active or convalescent COVID-19. Both conserved end residues are part of each CDR3. A D gene is named only where the DNA matches it firmly. The size entry is marked missing in some rows and otherwise reads once, few, many or a size class.

CDR3nt,CDR3aa,d_gene,abundance,j_gene,v_gene
TGTGCCAGCTCAACCAATCACAGGGTCAATGAGCAGTTCTTC,CASSTNHRVNEQFF,NA,NA,TRBJ2-1,TRBV6-5
TGTGCCAGCAGTTTGGGGCAGGGTTATGAAAAACTGTTTTTT,CASSLGQGYEKLFF,NA,NA,TRBJ1-4,TRBV28
TGTGCCAGCAGCACGGCCGGGACACTCCCCTACAATGAGCAGTTCTTC,CASSTAGTLPYNEQFF,NA,NA,TRBJ2-1,TRBV7-2
TGTGCCAGCAGTTGGGGACAGGGAGGCTACACCTTC,CASSWGQGGYTF,TRBD1,few,TRBJ1-2,TRBV6-5
TGTGCCAAAGCGGCGCGCGCCGGGGAGCTGTTTTTT,CAKAARAGELFF,NA,NA,TRBJ2-2,TRBV30
TGTGCCAGCAATTCAGAGGGGGCCCCGGGTGAGCAGTTCTTC,CASNSEGAPGEQFF,TRBD1,NA,TRBJ2-1,TRBV9
TGTGCCAGCAGCTTGAGCGGTAAGCAGTTCTTC,CASSLSGKQFF,NA,once,TRBJ2-1,TRBV7-9
TGCGCCAGCAGCCAAGAGGAGGGCACAGATACGCAGTATTTT,CASSQEEGTDTQYF,NA,NA,TRBJ2-3,TRBV4-1
TGTGCCTGGAGTCCCTCCCGGGACAGGGTGGCAAAACTGTTTTTT,CAWSPSRDRVAKLFF,TRBD1,NA,TRBJ1-4,TRBV30
TGTGCCAGCAGCTTGAACAGGGCAACCTACGAGCAGTACTTC,CASSLNRATYEQYF,NA,NA,TRBJ2-7,TRBV5-5
TGTGCCAGCAGCCCGGGACCAGGACAGGGGGCCTACGAGCAGTACTTC,CASSPGPGQGAYEQYF,TRBD1,NA,TRBJ2-7,TRBV11-2
TGTGCCAGCAGTGAAGAGCGGTTGAACACCGGGGAGCTGTTTTTT,CASSEERLNTGELFF,NA,NA,TRBJ2-2,TRBV2
TGTGCCAGCAGCTTAGCGACCTCGGGCTATGGCTACACCTTC,CASSLATSGYGYTF,NA,NA,TRBJ1-2,TRBV7-2
TGTGCCAGCAGTTTTTGGGCAGGGGGATCTGGGGCCAACGTCCTGACTTTC,CASSFWAGGSGANVLTF,TRBD1,NA,TRBJ2-6,TRBV28
TGCGCCAGCAGCCCAGATCCGAACTCTGGGGCCAACGTCCTGACTTTC,CASSPDPNSGANVLTF,NA,once,TRBJ2-6,TRBV5-1
TGTGCCAGTAAGAGGGAGGCCAGTTCACCCCTCCACTTT,CASKREASSPLHF,NA,NA,TRBJ1-6,TRBV19
TGTGCCAGCAGCTTGGCGGGGTGGAACACCGGGGAGCTGTTTTTT,CASSLAGWNTGELFF,NA,few,TRBJ2-2,TRBV5-4
TGCGCCAGCAGCGGGACTAGCGGGACGTACAATGAGCAGTTCTTC,CASSGTSGTYNEQFF,TRBD2,few,TRBJ2-1,TRBV4-1
TGCGCCAGCAGCTTGAACCCGGGACAGGGCTACGAGCAGTACTTC,CASSLNPGQGYEQYF,TRBD1,NA,TRBJ2-7,TRBV5-1
TGTGCCAGCAGTCTAGCGGGAGGGCGAGCGGGTGAGCAGTTCTTC,CASSLAGGRAGEQFF,TRBD2,NA,TRBJ2-1,TRBV6-5
TGTGCCAGCAGCTATAGGGGGCAAAACATTCAGTACTTC,CASSYRGQNIQYF,TRBD1,once,TRBJ2-4,TRBV2
TGCGCCAGCAGCCAACGGGACTATGGCTACACCTTC,CASSQRDYGYTF,NA,NA,TRBJ1-2,TRBV4-3
TGTGCCACTACGAGAGACACAGATACGCAGTATTTT,CATTRDTDTQYF,NA,NA,TRBJ2-3,TRBV10-3
TGTGCCACGAGCCCCGGACAGGGACGTGGCTACACCTTC,CATSPGQGRGYTF,TRBD1,NA,TRBJ1-2,TRBV24-1
TGTGCCAGCAGCCATAGACAGGTCGAAAATGAAAAACTGTTTTTT,CASSHRQVENEKLFF,NA,NA,TRBJ1-4,TRBV4-2
TGTGCCAGCAGCCAGAGGGGGACAGGGGCAATAGGCTACACCTTC,CASSQRGTGAIGYTF,TRBD1,few,TRBJ1-2,TRBV7-8
TGTGCCAGCAGCTCTCCGGGACAGGGAAAATACGAGCAGTACTTC,CASSSPGQGKYEQYF,TRBD1,NA,TRBJ2-7,TRBV5-4
TGTGCCAGCAGCTCAATCCAGGGGATGAGTGGCTACACCTTC,CASSSIQGMSGYTF,NA,NA,TRBJ1-2,TRBV7-2
TGTGCCAGCAGCCTCGGGACAGCCTACGAGCAGTACTTC,CASSLGTAYEQYF,TRBD1,NA,TRBJ2-7,TRBV7-8
TGTGCCAGCTCACCACCCCCAGGGACGGAGGGGGCCTACACTGAAGCTTTCTTT,CASSPPPGTEGAYTEAFF,TRBD1,NA,TRBJ1-1,TRBV18
TGTGCCAGCAGCTTGTCCTCGAGAGGAGCTTTCTTT,CASSLSSRGAFF,NA,NA,TRBJ1-1,TRBV11-2
TGTGCCAGCAGTACCTCGACAGGGATAAAGCTGTTTTTT,CASSTSTGIKLFF,TRBD1,NA,TRBJ2-2,TRBV28
TGTGCCAGCAGGGCAAGGACTAGCGGAGCCTCCAGGGAGACCCAGTACTTC,CASRARTSGASRETQYF,TRBD2,NA,TRBJ2-5,TRBV2
TGTGCCAGCAGCTTTTCGGGAGGAGTCCAAAACATTCAGTACTTC,CASSFSGGVQNIQYF,TRBD2,NA,TRBJ2-4,TRBV7-2
TGTGCCAGCAGTGAATTCGGACAGATGAGCAATCAGCCCCAGCATTTT,CASSEFGQMSNQPQHF,NA,NA,TRBJ1-5,TRBV6-1
TGTGCCAGCTCAACGGGACAGGGGGCCACCGGGGAGCTGTTTTTT,CASSTGQGATGELFF,TRBD1,NA,TRBJ2-2,TRBV18
TGTGCCAGCAGCCGGGACAGGGTCTCACCCCTCCACTTT,CASSRDRVSPLHF,TRBD1,NA,TRBJ1-6,TRBV27
TGTGCCAGCAGCTTTGTAGCGGGAGTTACAGATACGCAGTATTTT,CASSFVAGVTDTQYF,TRBD2,once,TRBJ2-3,TRBV7-2
TGTGCCAGCAGCCAAGAACGGCTAGCGGGGGGGCTAGGTGAGCAGTTCTTC,CASSQERLAGGLGEQFF,TRBD2,NA,TRBJ2-1,TRBV4-2
TGTGCCAGCAGCTTAGAGAGGGTCACTGAAGCTTTCTTT,CASSLERVTEAFF,NA,NA,TRBJ1-1,TRBV11-3
TGTGCCAGCAGTTTGACAGGCCGCTCTGGGGCCAACGTCCTGACTTTC,CASSLTGRSGANVLTF,NA,NA,TRBJ2-6,TRBV27
TGTGCCAGCAGACCGACAGGGGGCGACTATGGCTACACCTTC,CASRPTGGDYGYTF,TRBD1,NA,TRBJ1-2,TRBV5-6
TGTGCCAGCAGTTCCAAAGCCGGGTACGAGCAGTACTTC,CASSSKAGYEQYF,NA,NA,TRBJ2-7,TRBV6-2/TRBV6-3
TGTGCCAGCAGCTTAGCTGGGGTGGGGCCCCATGAGCAGTTCTTC,CASSLAGVGPHEQFF,NA,NA,TRBJ2-1,TRBV7-2
TGTGCCAGCAGTTTGTCTACCTCTGGAAACACCATATATTTT,CASSLSTSGNTIYF,NA,NA,TRBJ1-3,TRBV28
TGTGCCAGCAGCAGAGCGGGGGGCACTGAAGCTTTCTTT,CASSRAGGTEAFF,NA,NA,TRBJ1-1,TRBV11-2
TGTGCCAGCAGCTCCCGAGGGGGACAGGGGATTGGTTACGGTGAAGCTTTCTTT,CASSSRGGQGIGYGEAFF,TRBD1,NA,TRBJ1-1,TRBV7-2